This T cell receptor beta chain was documented in a study of blood T cells in healthy people across ages. General study points: Naive and antigen-experienced cells were not separated, limiting conclusive comparison. Age advanced and TCR beta diversity per million T cells fell, roughly linearly.

This clonotype was counted a few times. Its target is unknown. Trimming cost V 7 bases and J 8 bases; bases outside gene matches: 13. This CDR3 spans 14 amino acids. In germline, CDR1 is MNHEY, CDR2 SVGAGI. PCR was performed a second time for about 7 to 12 cycles using a sample-barcoded 5' primer and a J-beta primer mix. TCRdb processed the 5' RACE reads anew with MiXCR; each CDR3 protein has one entry. Of around 1.5 million distinct CDR3 sequences listed, 55% to 75% were seen once; the top ten hold over 5%. Isolation yielded PBMCs, at least 7 million per sample, in every case. The chain has TRBV6-5 and TRBJ1-2; 7 bases match TRBD1. Specimen: blood. The sequence came from a man between 18 and 35 years old in good health. The CDR3 nucleotides are TGTGCCAGCACCGACAGGGCCTCCCTTAGAGGCTACACCTTC. Translation gives CASTDRASLRGYTF.